What follows are 3 T cell receptor beta chains derived from one specimen sequenced in a study of cytotoxic CD8 clonotypes in ibrutinib-treated CLL. Profiling relied on immunoSEQ multiplex PCR, and the TCRdb table lists in-frame clones only, not all of them. The table has just over 200,000 clones, about four fifths seen once; the top ten hold 10% to 12%. This specimen was PBMCs, taken after 12 months of ibrutinib treatment. These receptors were obtained from a human donor with chronic lymphocytic leukemia.

This clone was seen only once. This rearrangement joins TRBV5-1 to TRBJ1-5, with D possibly TRBD1 on 6 matching bases. The germline V and J ends were trimmed by 0 bases and 7 bases, with 11 bases remaining between them. Germline V gene data show CDR1 as SGHRS and CDR2 as YFSETQ. This CDR3 comprises 14 residues. DNA of the CDR3: TGCGCCAGCAGCTTGGAGGGGGTGGGCCAGCCCCAGCATTTT. Its translation: CASSLEGVGQPQHF.

The J gene is TRBJ1-2, the V gene TRBV7-2; D perhaps matches TRBD1 (6 bases). This CDR3 has 15 amino acids. V was clipped by 2 bases and J by 8 bases, with 18 bases between them. From germline, CDR1 is SGHTA and CDR2 FQGNSA. The CDR3 loop is CASSLSTGKVSGYTF. Here the CDR3 DNA reads TGTGCCAGCAGCTTATCCACAGGGAAAGTCTCGGGCTACACCTTC.

The V and J genes are TRBV5-1 and TRBJ2-6, with TRBD2 matching over 8 bases. CDR1 and CDR2 from the germline V gene are SGHRS and YFSETQ. The CDR3 covers 18 residues. J was trimmed by 2 bases and V by 4 bases; bases with no gene match: 11. CDR3 in amino acids: CASSQTLAREAGANVLTF. The CDR3, as DNA: TGCGCCAGCAGCCAAACCCTCGCGCGGGAGGCTGGGGCCAACGTCCTGACTTTC.